This paragraph covers one TCR beta chain sequence. Here immunoSEQ multiplex PCR was the method, and the copy in TCRdb shows in-frame clones only, minus some. The sample has hundreds of thousands of clones, around 87% seen once. This specimen comes from a study of blood T cell repertoires in COVID-19. About the research overall: T cells, B-cell-depleted T cells, or PBMCs provided the cDNA or gDNA that served as material.

This CDR3 comprises 14 residues. The germline V gene has CDR1 LGHDT and CDR2 YNNKEL (reference sequence). Trimming took 1 base from V and 2 from J, leaving 8 bases between them. The TCR sequence derives from a woman between 40 and 55 years old who had recovered from COVID-19. The J gene is TRBJ2-5, the V gene TRBV3-1 (or the pseudogene TRBV3-2); no firm D call. Specimen: peripheral blood. CDR3 sequence reads: CASSQVGRQETQYF. DNA of the CDR3: TGTGCCAGCAGCCAAGTGGGCCGGCAAGAGACCCAGTACTTC.